This note documents a single T cell receptor beta chain sequence. This sample is part of a study of blood T cell repertoires in COVID-19. For the study at large: Nucleic acid was either cDNA or gDNA, and it came from T cells, B-cell-depleted T cells, or PBMCs.

Method: immunoSEQ multiplex PCR; TCRdb's copy keeps in-frame clones and lacks some. This sample carries about 47,000 clones, approximately 82% of them seen once, and the ten largest clones take approximately 7%. V shed 3 bases and J shed 1 base, with 4 bases lying between them. The CDR3 is 12 amino acids. Germline V gene sequence: CDR1 SGHNT, CDR2 YYREEE (reference sequence). The sample comprised peripheral blood. The sequence derives from a man between 65 and 79 years old with active COVID-19. V is TRBV5-4 and J is TRBJ2-5; the D is unclear. DNA for the CDR3: TGTGCCAGCAGCTACAGCCAAGAGACCCAGTACTTC. Translated: CASSYSQETQYF. The entire variable domain, with the rest obtained from reference TRBV5-4 and TRBJ2-5, is as follows: ETGVTQSPTHLIKTRGQQVTLRCSSQSGHNTVSWYQQALGQGPQFIFQYYREEENGRGNFPPRFSGLQFPNYSSELNVNALELDDSALYLCASSYSQETQYFGPGTRLLVL.